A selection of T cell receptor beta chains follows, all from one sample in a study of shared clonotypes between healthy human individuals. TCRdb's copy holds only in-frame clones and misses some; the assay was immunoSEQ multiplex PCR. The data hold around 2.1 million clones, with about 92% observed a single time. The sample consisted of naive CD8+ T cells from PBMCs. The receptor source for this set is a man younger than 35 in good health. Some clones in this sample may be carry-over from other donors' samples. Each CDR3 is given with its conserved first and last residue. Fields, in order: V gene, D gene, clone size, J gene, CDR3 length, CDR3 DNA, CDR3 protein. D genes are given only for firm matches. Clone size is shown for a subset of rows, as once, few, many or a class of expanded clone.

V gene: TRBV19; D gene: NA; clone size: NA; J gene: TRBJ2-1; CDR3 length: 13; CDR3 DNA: TGTGCCAGTTCCCGGGACCGGACCAATGAGCAGTTCTTC; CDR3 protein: CASSRDRTNEQFF
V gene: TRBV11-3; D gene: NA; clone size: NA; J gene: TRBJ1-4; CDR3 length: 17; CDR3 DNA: TGTGCCAGCAGCTTGGGGGAGGCCGGGGAAGAAGTGGAAAAACTGTTTTTT; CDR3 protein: CASSLGEAGEEVEKLFF
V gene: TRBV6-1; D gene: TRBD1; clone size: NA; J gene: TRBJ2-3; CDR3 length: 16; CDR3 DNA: TGTGCCAGCAGTGAAGAGGGACAGGGGATGACAGATACGCAGTATTTT; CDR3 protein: CASSEEGQGMTDTQYF
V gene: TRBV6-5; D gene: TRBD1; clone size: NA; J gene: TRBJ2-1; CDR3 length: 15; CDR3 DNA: TGTGCCAGCAGGGCCGGGACAGGGAACCTAGGGTGGCAGTTCTTC; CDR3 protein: CASRAGTGNLGWQFF
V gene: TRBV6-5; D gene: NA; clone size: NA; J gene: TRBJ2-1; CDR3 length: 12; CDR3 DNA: TGTGCCAGCAGTTTGGGTCCGGGGAACCAGTTCTTC; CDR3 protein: CASSLGPGNQFF
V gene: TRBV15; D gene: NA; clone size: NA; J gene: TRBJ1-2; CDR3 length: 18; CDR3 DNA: TGTGCCACCAGCAGATTTGATAGCCGGGGACCCTCCAACTATGGCTACACCTTC; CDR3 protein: CATSRFDSRGPSNYGYTF
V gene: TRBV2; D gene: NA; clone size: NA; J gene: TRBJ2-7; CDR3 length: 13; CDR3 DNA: TGTGCCAGCTTGCCCACGTGGAGCTACGAGCAGTACTTC; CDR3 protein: CASLPTWSYEQYF
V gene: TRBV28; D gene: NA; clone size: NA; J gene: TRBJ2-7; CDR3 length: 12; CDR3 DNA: TGTGCCAGCCGGGACTTATCCTACGAGCAGTACTTC; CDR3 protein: CASRDLSYEQYF
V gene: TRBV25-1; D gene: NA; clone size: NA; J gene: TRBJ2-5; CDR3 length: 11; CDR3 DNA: TGTGCCAGCAGTGAAGGGGAGACCCAGTACTTC; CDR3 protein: CASSEGETQYF
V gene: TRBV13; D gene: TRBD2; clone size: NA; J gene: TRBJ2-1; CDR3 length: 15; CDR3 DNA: TGTGCCAGCACCAAAGCGGGGGAGGGCTACAATGAGCAGTTCTTC; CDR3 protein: CASTKAGEGYNEQFF
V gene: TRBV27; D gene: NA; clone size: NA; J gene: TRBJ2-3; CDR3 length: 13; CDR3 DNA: TGTGCCAGCGGGTTAACAAGCACAGATACGCAGTATTTT; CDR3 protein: CASGLTSTDTQYF
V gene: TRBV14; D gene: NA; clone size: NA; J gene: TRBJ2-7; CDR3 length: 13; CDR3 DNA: TGTGCCAGCAGCCAATCGGAGGGCTACGAGCAGTACTTC; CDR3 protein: CASSQSEGYEQYF
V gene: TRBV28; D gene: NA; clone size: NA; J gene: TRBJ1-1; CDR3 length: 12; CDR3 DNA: TGTGCCAGCAGTTTAATCCCAGAGGGAGCTTTCTTT; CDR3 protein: CASSLIPEGAFF
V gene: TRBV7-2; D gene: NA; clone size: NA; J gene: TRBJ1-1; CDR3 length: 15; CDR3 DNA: TGTGCCAGCAGCTTAGCAGCGGGGGCTGCCACTGAAGCTTTCTTT; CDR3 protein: CASSLAAGAATEAFF
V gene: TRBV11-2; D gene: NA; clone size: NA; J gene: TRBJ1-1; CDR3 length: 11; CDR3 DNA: TGTGCCAGCAGTACGGGAGGGGGAGCTTTCTTT; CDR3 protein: CASSTGGGAFF
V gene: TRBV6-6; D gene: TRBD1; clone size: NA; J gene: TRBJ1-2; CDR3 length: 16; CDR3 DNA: TGTGCCAGCAGTTACTCGAAAGAGACAGGGGAGCGTGGCTACACCTTC; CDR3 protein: CASSYSKETGERGYTF
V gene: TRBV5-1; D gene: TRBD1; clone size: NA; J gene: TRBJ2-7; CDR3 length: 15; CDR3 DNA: TGCGCCAGCAGCTTGGAGGACAGGCCAACCTACGAGCAGTACTTC; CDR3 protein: CASSLEDRPTYEQYF
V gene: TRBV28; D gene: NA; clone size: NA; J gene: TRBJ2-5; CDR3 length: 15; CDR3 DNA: TGTGCCAGCAGTTCACCACCAGGGAGCCAAGAGACCCAGTACTTC; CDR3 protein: CASSSPPGSQETQYF
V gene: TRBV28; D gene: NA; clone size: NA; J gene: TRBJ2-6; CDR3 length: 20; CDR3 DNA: TGTGCCAGCAGTAACACGAGATGGCAGGGTGGTACCTCTGAGGCCAACGTCCTGACTTTC; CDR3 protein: CASSNTRWQGGTSEANVLTF
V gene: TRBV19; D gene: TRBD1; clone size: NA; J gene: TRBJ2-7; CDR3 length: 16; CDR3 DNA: TGTGCCAGTAGTATGGGGCCCGGGACAGGCTTCTACGAGCAGTACTTC; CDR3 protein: CASSMGPGTGFYEQYF
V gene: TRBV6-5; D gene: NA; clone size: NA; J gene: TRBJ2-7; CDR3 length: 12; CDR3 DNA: TGTGCCAGCAGTTCCCTAGCGACCGAGCAGTACTTC; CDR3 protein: CASSSLATEQYF
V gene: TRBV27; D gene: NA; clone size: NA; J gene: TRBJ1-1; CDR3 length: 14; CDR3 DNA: TGTGCCAGCAGTTTATCCGGGCCACAAACTGAAGCTTTCTTT; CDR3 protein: CASSLSGPQTEAFF
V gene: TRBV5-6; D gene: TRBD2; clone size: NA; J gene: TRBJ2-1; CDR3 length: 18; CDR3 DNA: TGTGCCAGCAGCTCAGCCCCCGGGACTAGCGGGAGCCACAATGAGCAGTTCTTC; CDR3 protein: CASSSAPGTSGSHNEQFF
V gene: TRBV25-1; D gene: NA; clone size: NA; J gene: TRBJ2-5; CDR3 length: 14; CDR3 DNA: TGTGCCAGCAGTGACAGGGGCCGGGGAGAGACCCAGTACTTC; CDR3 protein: CASSDRGRGETQYF
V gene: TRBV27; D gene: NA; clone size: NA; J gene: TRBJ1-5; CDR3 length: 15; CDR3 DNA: TGTGCCAGCAGTTTAAGGTCAGGTAAAGGGCAGCCCCAGCATTTT; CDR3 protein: CASSLRSGKGQPQHF
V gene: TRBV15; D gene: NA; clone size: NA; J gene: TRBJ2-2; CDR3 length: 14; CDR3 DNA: TGTGCCACCCGCGAGAGGGGTCCCCCCGGGGAGCTGTTTTTT; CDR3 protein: CATRERGPPGELFF
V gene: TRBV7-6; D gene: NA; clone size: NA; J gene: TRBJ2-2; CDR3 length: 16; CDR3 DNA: TGTGCCAGCAGCGAGGGGGTAGCGGAACGAACCGGGGAGCTGTTTTTT; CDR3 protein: CASSEGVAERTGELFF
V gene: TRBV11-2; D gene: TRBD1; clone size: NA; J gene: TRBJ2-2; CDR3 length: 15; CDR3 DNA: TGTGCCAGCAGTTTAGACAGGGTTCGGACCGGGGAGCTGTTTTTT; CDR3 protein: CASSLDRVRTGELFF
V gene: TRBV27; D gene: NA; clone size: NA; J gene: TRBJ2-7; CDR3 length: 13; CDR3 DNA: TGTGCCAGCAGTTCCGGGACGTTCTACGAGCAGTACTTC; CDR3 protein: CASSSGTFYEQYF
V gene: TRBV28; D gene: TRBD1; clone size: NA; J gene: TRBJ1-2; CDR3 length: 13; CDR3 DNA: TGTGCCAGCAGTTTCCAGGGGGCGAATGGCTACACCTTC; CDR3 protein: CASSFQGANGYTF
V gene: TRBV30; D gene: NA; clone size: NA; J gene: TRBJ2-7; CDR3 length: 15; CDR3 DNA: TGTGCCTGGAGTACCCTACGCGGGACGGCCTACGAGCAGTACTTC; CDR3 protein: CAWSTLRGTAYEQYF
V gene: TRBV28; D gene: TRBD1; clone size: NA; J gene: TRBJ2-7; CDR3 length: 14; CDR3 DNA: TGTGCCAGCAGTATCCGGACAGGGTTGTACGAGCAGTACTTC; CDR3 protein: CASSIRTGLYEQYF
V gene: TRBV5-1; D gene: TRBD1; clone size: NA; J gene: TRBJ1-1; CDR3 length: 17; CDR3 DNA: TGCGCCAGCAGCTTGGCAGACAGGGGCGCTGGCGACACTGAAGCTTTCTTT; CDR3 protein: CASSLADRGAGDTEAFF
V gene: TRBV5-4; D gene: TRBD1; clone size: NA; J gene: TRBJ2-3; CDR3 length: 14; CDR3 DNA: TGTGCCAGCAGCGCTAGGACAGGTGGAGATACGCAGTATTTT; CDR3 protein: CASSARTGGDTQYF
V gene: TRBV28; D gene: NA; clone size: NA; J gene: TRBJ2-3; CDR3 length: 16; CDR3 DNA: TGTGCCAGCAGTTTTATTGGGGGCAGGGTAACAGATACGCAGTATTTT; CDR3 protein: CASSFIGGRVTDTQYF
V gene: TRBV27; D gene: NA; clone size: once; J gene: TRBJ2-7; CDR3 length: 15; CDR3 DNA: TGTGCCAGCAGTTTAACAGGGATCACCTCCTACGAGCAGTACTTC; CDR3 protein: CASSLTGITSYEQYF
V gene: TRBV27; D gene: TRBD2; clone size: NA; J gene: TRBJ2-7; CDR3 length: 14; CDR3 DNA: TGTGCCAGCAGACCCGAGCGGGGTTCCCACGAGCAGTACTTC; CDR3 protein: CASRPERGSHEQYF
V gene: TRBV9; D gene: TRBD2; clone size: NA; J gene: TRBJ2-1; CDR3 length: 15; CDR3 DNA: TGTGCCAGCACCCCGGGACTAGCGGACTACAATGAGCAGTTCTTC; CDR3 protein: CASTPGLADYNEQFF
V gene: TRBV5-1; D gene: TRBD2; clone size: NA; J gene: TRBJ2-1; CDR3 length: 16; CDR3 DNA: TGCGCCAGCAGCCCGGAACTAGCGGGCCCATACAATGAGCAGTTCTTC; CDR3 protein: CASSPELAGPYNEQFF
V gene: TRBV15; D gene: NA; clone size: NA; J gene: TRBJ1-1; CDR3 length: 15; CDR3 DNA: TGTGCCACCAGCAGAGATTCAACGCGTGTAGATGAAGCTTTCTTT; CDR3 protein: CATSRDSTRVDEAFF
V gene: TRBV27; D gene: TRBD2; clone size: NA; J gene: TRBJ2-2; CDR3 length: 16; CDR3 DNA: TGTGCCAGCAGTCCGCGGACTAGCGGCAGGACCGGGGAGCTGTTTTTT; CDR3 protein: CASSPRTSGRTGELFF
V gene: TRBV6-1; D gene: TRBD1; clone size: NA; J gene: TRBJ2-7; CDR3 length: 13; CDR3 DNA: TGTGCCAGCAGGGACAGGAGCTCCTACGAGCAGTACTTC; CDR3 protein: CASRDRSSYEQYF
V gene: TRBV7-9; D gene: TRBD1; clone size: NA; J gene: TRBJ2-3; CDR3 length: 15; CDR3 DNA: TGTGCCAGCAGCAGAGGGACAGGGAACACAGATACGCAGTATTTT; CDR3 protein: CASSRGTGNTDTQYF
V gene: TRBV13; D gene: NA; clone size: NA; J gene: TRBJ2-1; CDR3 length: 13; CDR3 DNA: TGTGCCAGCAGCTTAATAAGTCGGGATGAGCAGTTCTTC; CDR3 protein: CASSLISRDEQFF
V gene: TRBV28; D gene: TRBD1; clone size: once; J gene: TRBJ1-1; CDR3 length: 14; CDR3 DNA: TGTGCCAGCAGCGTACAGGGGTCTAACACTGAAGCTTTCTTT; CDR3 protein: CASSVQGSNTEAFF
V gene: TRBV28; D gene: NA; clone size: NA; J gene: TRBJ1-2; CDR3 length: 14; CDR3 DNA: TGTGCCAGCAGTCCCCCGGGGGAAAGCTATGGCTACACCTTC; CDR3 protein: CASSPPGESYGYTF
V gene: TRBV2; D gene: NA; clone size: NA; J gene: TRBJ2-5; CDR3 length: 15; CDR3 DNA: TGTGCCAGCAGTGATATTCGGCACCTTGAAGAGACCCAGTACTTC; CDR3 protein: CASSDIRHLEETQYF
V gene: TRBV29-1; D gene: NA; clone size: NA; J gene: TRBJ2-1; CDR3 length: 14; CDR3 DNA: TGCAGCGTTGGGACGACCCAGAGTAGAAATGAGCAGTTCTTC; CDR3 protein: CSVGTTQSRNEQFF
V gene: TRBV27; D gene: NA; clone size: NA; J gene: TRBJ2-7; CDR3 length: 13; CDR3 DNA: TGTGCCAGCAGTTTAGGGTCGGTCTACGAGCAGTACTTC; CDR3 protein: CASSLGSVYEQYF
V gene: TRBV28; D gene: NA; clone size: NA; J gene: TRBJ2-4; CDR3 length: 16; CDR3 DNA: TGTGCCAGCAGTTCCCGGACGGGGGTAGCCAAAAACATTCAGTACTTC; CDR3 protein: CASSSRTGVAKNIQYF